This T cell receptor beta chain was identified during a study of Ad26.COV2.S vaccination and SARS-CoV-2 variants. About the study: The study gave Ad26.COV2.S intramuscularly, once or twice 56 days apart.

The treatment denotes: roughly 18 received Ad26.COV2.S at low or high dose, single or two shots; about 5 received placebo; per-sample allocation not given. Day 63 following the first vaccine or placebo injection was when the samples were taken. Clones were sequenced by immunoSEQ multiplex PCR, and TCRdb holds only the in-frame ones, with some missing. The sample records around 400,000 clones, 80% to 95% being singletons. Concerning this clone itself: The antigen is not known.

Whole-study results and caveats: Responses of T cells in total may have been underestimated by the TCR breadth and depth analyses. Marked by substantial breadth, spike-specific CD8+ and CD4+ T cell responses were reportedly seen after vaccination.

Sequencing was performed on peripheral blood, taken in a trial of Ad26.COV2.S vaccine versus placebo. This sequence originates from a person aged 18-60 years who received the Ad26.COV2.S COVID-19 vaccine or a placebo.

The CDR3 spells CASSAWGLSSSGNTIYF. CDR3 coding DNA: TGTGCCAGCAGCGCGTGGGGACTTTCTAGCTCTGGAAACACCATATATTTT. The chain links TRBV9 to TRBJ1-3; a weak D match, TRBD1 (5 bases). The CDR3 sequence is 17 residues long. Germline loops: CDR1 SGDLS, CDR2 YYNGEE. Trimming took off 3 bases at V and 0 bases at J, with 16 bases between the two ends.